This record looks at one TCR beta chain sequence and its context. Germline V gene lookup returns CDR1 LNHDA and CDR2 SQIVND (reference sequence). V lost 6 bases and J 9 bases, leaving 15 bases between the germline ends. This CDR3 has 13 residues. These data originate in a study of blood T cell repertoires in COVID-19. Study-level background: Specimens from acute and convalescent COVID-19 originated in the United States, Italy and Spain.

Under the authors' procedure: Counts of nucleated cells, estimated from reference gene primer amplification, were obtained. Libraries were prepared by immunoSEQ multiplex PCR; TCRdb keeps only in-frame clonotypes and omits some of them. V and J calls and clone size are copied from that table; D and trimming were computed from the DNA. Seen here are approximately 140,000 clones, roughly 87% observed once, and the top ten hold approximately 4%. Participants had their cohort set by participant-reported clinical history. In the 2 weeks before study entry, exposed participants met a COVID-19 case, which was PCR-confirmed or clinician-diagnosed.

The sequenced sample was PBMCs or T cells enriched from blood (not recorded which). The V and J genes are TRBV19 and TRBJ2-1; D not certain. The clonotype comes from a woman in her 40s who had been exposed to COVID-19. CDR3 DNA sequence: TGTGCCAGTAGAAGACAACAGACGTTTGAGCAGTTCTTC. This encodes CASRRQQTFEQFF.